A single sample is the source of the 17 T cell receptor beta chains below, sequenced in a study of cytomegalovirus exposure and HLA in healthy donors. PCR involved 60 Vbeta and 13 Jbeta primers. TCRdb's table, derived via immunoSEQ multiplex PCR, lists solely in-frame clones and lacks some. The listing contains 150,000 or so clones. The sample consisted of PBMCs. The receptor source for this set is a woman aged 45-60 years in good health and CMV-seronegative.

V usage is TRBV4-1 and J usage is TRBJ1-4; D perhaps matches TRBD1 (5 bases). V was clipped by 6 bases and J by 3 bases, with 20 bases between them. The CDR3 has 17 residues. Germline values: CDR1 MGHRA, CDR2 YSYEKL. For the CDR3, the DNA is TGCGCCAGCAGTTCAAAGGGTCAGGGCGATTCTAATGAAAAACTGTTTTTT. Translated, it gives CASSSKGQGDSNEKLFF.

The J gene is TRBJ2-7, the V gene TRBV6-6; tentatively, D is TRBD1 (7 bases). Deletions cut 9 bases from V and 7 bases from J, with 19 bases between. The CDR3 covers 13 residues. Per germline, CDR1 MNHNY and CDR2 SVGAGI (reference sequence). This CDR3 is CASGRQGGGEQYF. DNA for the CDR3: TGTGCCAGTGGTCGGCAGGGGGGTGGTGAGCAGTACTTC.

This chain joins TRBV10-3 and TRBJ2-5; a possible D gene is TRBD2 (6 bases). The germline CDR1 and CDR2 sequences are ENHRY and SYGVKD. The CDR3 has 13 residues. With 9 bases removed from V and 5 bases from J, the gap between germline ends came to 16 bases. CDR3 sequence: CAISGPDGETQYF. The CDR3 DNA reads TGTGCCATTAGCGGACCTGACGGGGAGACCCAGTACTTC.

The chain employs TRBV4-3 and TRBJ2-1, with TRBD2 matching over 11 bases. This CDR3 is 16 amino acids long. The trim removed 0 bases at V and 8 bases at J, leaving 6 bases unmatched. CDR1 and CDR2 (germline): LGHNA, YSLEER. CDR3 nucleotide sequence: TGCGCCAGCAGCCAAGAGTTTCTAGCGGGAGGTGATGAGCAGTTCTTC. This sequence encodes CASSQEFLAGGDEQFF.

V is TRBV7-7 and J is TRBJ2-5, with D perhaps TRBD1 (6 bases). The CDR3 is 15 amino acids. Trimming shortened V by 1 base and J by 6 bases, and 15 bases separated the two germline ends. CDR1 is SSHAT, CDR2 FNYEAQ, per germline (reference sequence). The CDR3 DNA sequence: TGTGCCAGCAGCTTAGTCCGAGGGGGTGGGCAGACCCAGTACTTC. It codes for CASSLVRGGGQTQYF.

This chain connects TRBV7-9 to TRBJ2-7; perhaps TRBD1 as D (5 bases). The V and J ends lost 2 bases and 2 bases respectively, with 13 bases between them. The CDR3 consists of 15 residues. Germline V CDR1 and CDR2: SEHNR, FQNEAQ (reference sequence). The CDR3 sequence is CASSLTALGPYEQYF. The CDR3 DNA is TGTGCCAGCAGCTTAACGGCGTTGGGGCCCTACGAGCAGTACTTC.

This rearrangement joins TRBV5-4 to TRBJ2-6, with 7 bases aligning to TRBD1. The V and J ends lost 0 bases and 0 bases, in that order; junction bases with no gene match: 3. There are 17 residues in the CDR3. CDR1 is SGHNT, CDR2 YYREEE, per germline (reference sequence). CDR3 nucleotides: TGTGCCAGCAGCTTGGCGGGACAGAACTCTGGGGCCAACGTCCTGACTTTC. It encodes CASSLAGQNSGANVLTF.

The CDR3 nucleotides read TGTGCCAGCAGTTTCGGAGGCCAGACCCCCTCCTTCGATGAGCAGTTCTTC. Its protein product is CASSFGGQTPSFDEQFF. The genes are TRBV28 and TRBJ2-1, with D possibly being TRBD2 (5 bases). The CDR3 covers 17 residues. V lost 3 bases, J lost 8 bases, and 23 bases lay in between. Germline lookup yields CDR1 MDHEN and CDR2 SYDVKM.

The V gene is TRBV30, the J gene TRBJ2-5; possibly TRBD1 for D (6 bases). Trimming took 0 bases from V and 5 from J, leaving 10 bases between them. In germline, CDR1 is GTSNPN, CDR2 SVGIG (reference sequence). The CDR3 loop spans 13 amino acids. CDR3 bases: TGTGCCTGGAGTGTTGGGGGCCAGGAGACCCAGTACTTC. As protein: CAWSVGGQETQYF.

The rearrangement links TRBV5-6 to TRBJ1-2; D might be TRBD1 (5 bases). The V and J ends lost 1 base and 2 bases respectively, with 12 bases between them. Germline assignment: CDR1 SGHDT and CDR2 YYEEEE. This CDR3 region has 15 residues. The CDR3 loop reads CASSLFRAGNYGYTF. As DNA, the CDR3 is TGTGCCAGCAGCTTGTTCAGGGCAGGAAACTATGGCTACACCTTC.

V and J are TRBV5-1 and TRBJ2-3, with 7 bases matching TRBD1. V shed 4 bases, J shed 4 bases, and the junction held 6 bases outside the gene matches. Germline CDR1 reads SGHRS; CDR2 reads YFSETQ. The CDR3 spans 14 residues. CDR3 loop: CASSARDRADTQYF. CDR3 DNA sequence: TGCGCCAGCAGCGCCCGGGACAGAGCAGATACGCAGTATTTT.

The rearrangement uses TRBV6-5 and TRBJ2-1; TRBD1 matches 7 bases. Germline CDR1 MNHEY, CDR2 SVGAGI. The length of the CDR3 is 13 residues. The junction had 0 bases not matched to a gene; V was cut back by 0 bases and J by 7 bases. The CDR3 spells CASSYSQGNEQFF. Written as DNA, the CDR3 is TGTGCCAGCAGTTACTCACAGGGGAATGAGCAGTTCTTC.

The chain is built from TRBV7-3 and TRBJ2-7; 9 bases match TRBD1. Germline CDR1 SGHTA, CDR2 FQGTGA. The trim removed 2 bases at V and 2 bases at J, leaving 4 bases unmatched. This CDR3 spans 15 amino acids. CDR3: CASSLQGQGTYEQYF. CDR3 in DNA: TGTGCCAGCAGCTTACAGGGACAGGGAACCTACGAGCAGTACTTC.

DNA for the CDR3: TGTGCCAGCAGCTTAATGGGGGGAACTAATGAAAAACTGTTTTTT. Translating gives CASSLMGGTNEKLFF. V gene TRBV7-2 combines with J gene TRBJ1-4; possible D gene TRBD1, 5 bases. Germline assignment: CDR1 SGHTA and CDR2 FQGNSA. The CDR3 sequence is 15 residues long. Trimming took 2 bases from V and 1 from J, leaving 8 bases between them.

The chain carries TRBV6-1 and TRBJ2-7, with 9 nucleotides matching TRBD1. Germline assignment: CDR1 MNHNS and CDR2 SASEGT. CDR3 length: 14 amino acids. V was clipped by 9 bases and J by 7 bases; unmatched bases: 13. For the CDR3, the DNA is TGTGCCAGTTCCGGGACAGGGTCGACAGGGGAGCAGTACTTC. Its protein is CASSGTGSTGEQYF.

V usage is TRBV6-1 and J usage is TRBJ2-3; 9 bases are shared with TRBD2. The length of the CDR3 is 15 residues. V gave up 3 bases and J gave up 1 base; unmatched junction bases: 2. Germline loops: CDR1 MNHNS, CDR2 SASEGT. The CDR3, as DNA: TGTGCCAGCAGTGAGTGGACTAGCGGCACAGATACGCAGTATTTT. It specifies CASSEWTSGTDTQYF.

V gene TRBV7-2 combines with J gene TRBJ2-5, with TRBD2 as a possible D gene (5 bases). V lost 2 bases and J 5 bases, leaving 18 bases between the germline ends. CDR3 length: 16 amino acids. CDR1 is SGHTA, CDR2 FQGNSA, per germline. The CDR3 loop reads CASSLSPAAMGETQYF. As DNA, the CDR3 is TGTGCCAGCAGCTTAAGTCCAGCGGCCATGGGGGAGACCCAGTACTTC. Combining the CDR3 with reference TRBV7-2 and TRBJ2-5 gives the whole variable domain GAGVSQSPSNKVTEKGKDVELRCDPISGHTALYWYRQSLGQGLEFLIYFQGNSAPDKSGLPSDRFSAERTGGSVSTLTIQRTQQEDSAVYLCASSLSPAAMGETQYFGPGTRLLVL.